Listed below are T cell receptor beta chains from one sample, sequenced in a study of blood T cells in healthy people across ages. TCRdb re-called the 5' RACE reads through MiXCR, storing one row per CDR3 protein. The repertoire consists of fewer than 900,000 distinct CDR3 sequences, with about 42% occurring once and the leading ten covering 20% to 25%. Material for sequencing was blood. Receptors originate from a woman aged 55-70 years in good health. Each CDR3 is given with its conserved first and last residue. Each record gives: D gene, J gene, V gene, clone size, CDR3 DNA, CDR3 protein. The D gene is left open where the match is weak. Some rows mark clone size as missing; the rest say once, few, many or name a class of expanded clone.

-,TRBJ2-1,TRBV7-9,-,TGTGCCGGCAGCTGGGCCAACAATGAGCAGTTCTTC,CAGSWANNEQFF
-,TRBJ1-5,TRBV6-5,few,TGTGCCAGCAATGGACAGTACAATCAGCCCCAGCATTTT,CASNGQYNQPQHF
-,TRBJ2-3,TRBV28,-,TGTGCCAGCAGTTTTTTACAGGGCACAGATACGCAGTATTTT,CASSFLQGTDTQYF
TRBD1,TRBJ2-5,TRBV27,-,TGTGCCAGCTCGACAGGGGGCTTCGAGACCCAGTACTTC,CASSTGGFETQYF
-,TRBJ2-3,TRBV20-1,-,TGCAGTGCCCCCCGTGGGTTTCGGGAAGATGCGCAGTATTTT,CSAPRGFREDAQYF
-,TRBJ1-1,TRBV5-1,-,TGCGCCAGCAGCTTCGACAGGCTGAACACTGAAGCTTTCTTT,CASSFDRLNTEAFF
TRBD1,TRBJ2-7,TRBV4-3,-,TGCGCCAGCAGCCAAGATCACGGGACAGCGTACGAGCAGTACTTC,CASSQDHGTAYEQYF
-,TRBJ2-3,TRBV2,-,TGTGCCAGCAGAATACTGTCTACGCAGTATTTT,CASRILSTQYF
-,TRBJ1-1,TRBV27,-,TGTGCCAGCACTCATACCGGGACAAGGAACACTGAAGCTTTCTTT,CASTHTGTRNTEAFF
TRBD1,TRBJ2-3,TRBV5-1,-,TGCGCCAGCAGCTCGGGACAGGAAGGCACAGATACGCAGTATTTT,CASSSGQEGTDTQYF
-,TRBJ2-7,TRBV4-3,-,TGCGCCAGCAGCCAAGATGTTCCTAGCCTTGGCCACGAGCAGTACTTC,CASSQDVPSLGHEQYF
-,TRBJ2-1,TRBV20-1,-,TGCAGTGCTTTAGGAGGGGGTTCGTACAATGAGCAGTTCTTC,CSALGGGSYNEQFF
-,TRBJ2-1,TRBV7-9,few,TGTGCCAGCAGCTTAAGCAGAGTTTCATACTACAATGAGCAGTTCTTC,CASSLSRVSYYNEQFF
-,TRBJ2-5,TRBV20-1,-,TGCAGTGCTAGACGACAGGCCCAAGAGACCCAGTACTTC,CSARRQAQETQYF
-,TRBJ1-6,TRBV4-1,-,TGCGCCAGCAGCCAAGATCACGGAGCAGGGGTCGATTCACCCCTCCACTTT,CASSQDHGAGVDSPLHF
TRBD2,TRBJ2-1,TRBV20-1,-,TGCAGTGCTAGAGATGTGGGGACTAGCGGAGCTGGGGGCCACAATGAGCAGTTCTTC,CSARDVGTSGAGGHNEQFF
-,TRBJ2-1,TRBV5-1,few,TGCGCCAGCAGCGTGGCAGGGACAAATGAGCAGTTCTTC,CASSVAGTNEQFF
-,TRBJ2-1,TRBV5-1,-,TGCGCCAGCAGCCCAGAGAATCGACCCTCCTACAATGGGCAGTTCTTC,CASSPENRPSYNGQFF
-,TRBJ2-7,TRBV7-2,few,TGTGCCAGCAGGGAGGGGACAGTCTCCTACGAGCAGTACTTC,CASREGTVSYEQYF
TRBD2,TRBJ2-1,TRBV7-6,few,TGTGCCAGCAGCCCACTAGCGGGAGGCGTGAGGTCGTTCTTC,CASSPLAGGVRSFF
-,TRBJ2-7,TRBV7-9,-,TGTGCCAGCAGCGCCCGGACGGGACACCTTAGGGCCTACGAGCAGTACTTC,CASSARTGHLRAYEQYF
-,TRBJ2-3,TRBV3-1,-,TGTGCCAGCAGCCCTTTCGTAGTCTTAAGCACAGATACGCAGTATTTT,CASSPFVVLSTDTQYF
-,TRBJ2-3,TRBV7-3,-,TGTGCCAGCAGCTTAATTGGCACAGAGACGCAGTATTTT,CASSLIGTETQYF
-,TRBJ2-7,TRBV28,once,TGTGCCAGCAGTTTGCCCCCGACAGCAGCCTACGAGCAGTACTTC,CASSLPPTAAYEQYF
-,TRBJ2-1,TRBV9,-,TGTGCCAGCAGCGTAGTCGGCGGGACCTCATACAATGAGCAGTTCTTC,CASSVVGGTSYNEQFF
TRBD1,TRBJ2-3,TRBV10-3,-,TGTGCCATCAGTATCGACAGGGCCGCAGATACGCAGTATTTT,CAISIDRAADTQYF
-,TRBJ1-6,TRBV6-5,-,TGTGCCAGCAGTTACTCGATCTTAGGCAGCTCCTATAATTCACCCCTCCACTTT,CASSYSILGSSYNSPLHF
TRBD1,TRBJ2-7,TRBV11-1,many,TGTGCCAGCAGCCCAAGGACAGGGAACTACGAGCAGTACTTC,CASSPRTGNYEQYF
-,TRBJ2-1,TRBV20-1,few,TGCAGTGCTGAACCGGGACTGGAGCAGTTCTTC,CSAEPGLEQFF
-,TRBJ2-3,TRBV6-2/TRBV6-3,few,TGTGCCAGCAGTTTGTACCTTACCGGGGGAGATACGCAGTATTTT,CASSLYLTGGDTQYF
-,TRBJ2-7,TRBV12-3/TRBV12-4,few,TGTGCCAGCAGTTTCAGGGAGTCCTACGAGCAGTACTTC,CASSFRESYEQYF
TRBD1,TRBJ2-5,TRBV2,-,TGTGCCAGCTGGACAGGGGCGCAAGAGACCCAGTACTTC,CASWTGAQETQYF
TRBD1,TRBJ2-7,TRBV7-8,few,TGTGCCAGCAGCTTAACAGGGGGGAGGAACGAGCAGTACTTC,CASSLTGGRNEQYF
-,TRBJ2-2,TRBV30,-,TGTGCCTGGAGTAGGACTCACGCCCGCGAGGAGCTGTTTTTT,CAWSRTHAREELFF
TRBD1,TRBJ2-1,TRBV28,-,TGTGCCAGCCGAGGACAGGGTTCTTCCAATGAGCAGTTCTTC,CASRGQGSSNEQFF
TRBD1,TRBJ2-1,TRBV10-3,many,TGTGCCATCAACCCAGGGGGCAATGAGCAGTTCTTC,CAINPGGNEQFF
TRBD1,TRBJ1-4,TRBV5-8,-,TGTGCCAGCAGTTTGGGGACAGGGGGCCGTGAAAAGCTGTTTTTT,CASSLGTGGREKLFF
-,TRBJ1-5,TRBV29-1,-,TGCAGCGTTGGGGGGAGGGCCGGTCAGCCCCAGCATTTT,CSVGGRAGQPQHF
TRBD2,TRBJ2-1,TRBV4-2,many,TGTGCCAGCAGCCAAGATCGGGGGACTAGCGGCCACAATGAGCAGTTCTTC,CASSQDRGTSGHNEQFF
TRBD2,TRBJ2-5,TRBV10-3,-,TGTGCCATCAGTGTAGGGACTAGCGAAGAGACCCAGTACTTC,CAISVGTSEETQYF
-,TRBJ1-1,TRBV29-1,few,TGCAGCGTAGCGGACAGTGTGAACACTGAAGCTTTCTTT,CSVADSVNTEAFF
-,TRBJ2-7,TRBV7-2,few,TGTGCCAGCAGCTCTGCAGTGGCCCTTTCCCACGAGCAGTACTTC,CASSSAVALSHEQYF
-,TRBJ2-3,TRBV3-1,few,TGTGCCAGCAGCCTACGACAGCACACCGGCACAGATACGCAGTATTTT,CASSLRQHTGTDTQYF
-,TRBJ2-1,TRBV20-1,few,TGCAGTGAGCGTCGGGGAATAGATATCGATGAGCAGTTCTTC,CSERRGIDIDEQFF
-,TRBJ2-7,TRBV20-1,many,TGCAGTGCTAGAGAGTCCGGTTGGGGCTACGAGCAGTACTTC,CSARESGWGYEQYF
TRBD1,TRBJ1-6,TRBV4-1,-,TGCGCCAGCAGCCAACCACCGGGACAGGGTTTTTCACCCCTCCACTTT,CASSQPPGQGFSPLHF
TRBD2,TRBJ2-3,TRBV20-1,-,TGCAGTGCTAGGAGGAGCGGGGGGGCCGGTACAGATACGCAGTATTTT,CSARRSGGAGTDTQYF
TRBD2,TRBJ2-3,TRBV4-1,-,TGCGCCAGCAGCCCAACTCGGGGTGCGGGGGGTTCCACAGATACGCAGTATTTT,CASSPTRGAGGSTDTQYF
TRBD2,TRBJ2-1,TRBV11-1,once,TGTGCCAGCAGCCTAAGCGGGGGCTACCAAGAGACCCAGTTCTTC,CASSLSGGYQETQFF
-,TRBJ1-1,TRBV21-1,-,TGTGCCAGCAGCCTAGGGGCACGGGCTTTCTTT,CASSLGARAFF
-,TRBJ2-7,TRBV20-1,few,TGCAGTGCTAGAGTTATACTCCGGACAGAAACCTACGAGCAGTACTTC,CSARVILRTETYEQYF
-,TRBJ1-2,TRBV3-1,-,TGTGCCAGCAGCCAAACCCAGACAGGTGGCTACACCTTC,CASSQTQTGGYTF